The 31 T cell receptor beta chains given below trace back to one sample, sequenced in a study of blood T cell repertoires in COVID-19 (dated by TCRdb to 2018 to 2020). Libraries were made using the immunoSEQ multiplex PCR assay. Not all clones reach the TCRdb copy of this immuneACCESS table, which keeps in-frame sequences only. Checked studies attribute under half of the gap to unresolved V genes and leave the rest unexplained. The sample table holds about 300,000 clones, of which 70% to 85% were seen once. More than 1.4% of the sample goes to the ten largest clones. Specimen: peripheral blood. These receptor sequences come from a human donor with COVID-19, enrolled during active disease. The donor label of this sample is uncertain.

This chain links TRBV9 with TRBJ1-2; 7 nucleotides match TRBD1. The CDR3 runs to 15 residues. In germline, CDR1 is SGDLS, CDR2 YYNGEE. The ends lost 6 bases at V and 2 bases at J; junction bases unmatched: 10. CDR3 protein: CASTDRDRANYGYTF. CDR3 sequence (DNA): TGTGCCAGCACGGACCGAGACAGGGCAAACTATGGCTACACCTTC.

The chain has TRBV30 and TRBJ1-3, with D hard to call. This CDR3 is built from 15 residues. V lost 5 bases to trimming and J lost 0 bases, with 14 bases between them. Germline assignment: CDR1 GTSNPN and CDR2 SVGIG (reference sequence). The CDR3 nucleotides are TGTGCCTGGGGCCCAGGACTGAGCTCTGGAAACACCATATATTTT. This codes for CAWGPGLSSGNTIYF.

The V call is TRBV18, the J call TRBJ1-5; D gene unclear. From germline, CDR1 is KGHSH and CDR2 LQKENI. The CDR3 consists of 13 residues. V was pared by 3 bases and J by 4 bases, with 7 bases between. CDR3 in DNA: TGTGCCAGCTCACCGGCTCAAAATCAGCCCCAGCATTTT. It yields the protein CASSPAQNQPQHF.

The chain uses TRBV15 and TRBJ2-7; D is possibly TRBD1 (5 bases). The V gene's germline CDR1 is LNHNV and CDR2 YYDKDF (reference sequence). The CDR3 spans 13 residues. Deletions cut 0 bases from V and 7 bases from J, with 10 bases between. The DNA for the CDR3 is TGTGCCACCAGCAGAGATTTAACAGGAGAGCAGTACTTC. The encoded protein is CATSRDLTGEQYF.

The rearrangement links TRBV5-1 to TRBJ1-4; D might be TRBD1 (5 bases). V was cut by 4 bases and J by 2 bases, with 15 bases left in between. The CDR3 extends over 16 amino acids. Germline CDR1 reads SGHRS; CDR2 reads YFSETQ. The CDR3, as DNA: TGCGCCAGCAGCCCTTACGCGGGGCAGACTAATGAAAAACTGTTTTTT. Translated: CASSPYAGQTNEKLFF.

The genes are TRBV28 and TRBJ2-3; D remains unclear. CDR1 is MDHEN and CDR2 is SYDVKM in the germline V gene. The CDR3 is 13 residues long. The ends were cut back, 3 bases at V and 4 bases at J, with 8 bases in the middle. CDR3 amino acids: CASSLRRPDTQYF. The CDR3 DNA reads TGTGCCAGCAGTTTGCGGCGACCAGATACGCAGTATTTT.

This clone is a singleton in its sample. The chain has TRBV19 and TRBJ1-6; weak D call: TRBD1 (5 bases). V lost 7 bases, J lost 8 bases, and 24 bases lay in between. Germline lookup yields CDR1 LNHDA and CDR2 SQIVND (reference sequence). The CDR3 runs 17 residues. This CDR3 is CASNMRHSGRDDSPLHF. CDR3 DNA sequence: TGTGCCAGTAACATGCGGCACTCCGGGCGGGACGATTCACCCCTCCACTTT.

The genes are TRBV18 and TRBJ2-2; TRBD2 matches 8 bases. V gave up 3 bases and J gave up 3 bases; unmatched junction bases: 3. Germline CDR1 is KGHSH and CDR2 is LQKENI. The CDR3 has 15 amino acids. The DNA for the CDR3 is TGTGCCAGCTCACCGTCCGGGGGGGACACCGGGGAGCTGTTTTTT. Amino acid sequence: CASSPSGGDTGELFF. The entire variable domain, with the rest obtained from reference TRBV18 and TRBJ2-2, is as follows: NAGVMQNPRHLVRRRGQEARLRCSPMKGHSHVYWYRQLPEEGLKFMVYLQKENIIDESGMPKERFSAEFPKEGPSILRIQQVVRGDSAAYFCASSPSGGDTGELFFGEGSRLTVL.

The chain combines TRBV11-2 with TRBJ2-5; 11 bases match TRBD1. The CDR3 is 14 residues long. The trim removed 4 bases at V and 5 bases at J, leaving 3 bases unmatched. The germline V gene has CDR1 SGHAT and CDR2 FQNNGV. The CDR3 reads CASSWTGGDETQYF. The DNA for the CDR3 is TGTGCCAGCAGCTGGACAGGGGGCGATGAGACCCAGTACTTC.

This chain uses TRBV7-9 with TRBJ2-1; 10 bases map to TRBD2. CDR1 and CDR2 from the germline V gene are SEHNR and FQNEAQ (reference sequence). V lost 8 bases and J lost 10; bases outside the gene matches: 14. This CDR3 is built from 15 residues. CDR3 coding DNA: TGTGCCAGCCTAACGGAGGGGCTAGCGGGAGCAGAGCAGTTCTTC. Protein sequence: CASLTEGLAGAEQFF.

V gene TRBV9 combines with J gene TRBJ2-2; 9 positions agree with TRBD1. The CDR3 extends over 15 amino acids. V lost 0 bases and J lost 7; bases outside the gene matches: 4. Germline CDR1 SGDLS, CDR2 YYNGEE. CDR3 DNA: TGTGCCAGCAGCGTAGAGGACAGGGGCCTCGGGGAGCTGTTTTTT. Its translation is CASSVEDRGLGELFF.

This clone appeared a single time. The chain uses TRBV19 and TRBJ1-2; 7 positions agree with TRBD1. The germline gives CDR1 LNHDA, CDR2 SQIVND (reference sequence). Germline trimming cut 6 bases from V and 4 bases from J; bases unmatched to any gene: 11. The CDR3 has 15 residues. The CDR3 is CASSPLQGPGYGYTF. CDR3 nucleotides: TGTGCCAGTAGCCCACTACAGGGGCCGGGCTATGGCTACACCTTC. Supplemented by reference TRBV19 and TRBJ1-2, the full variable domain reads DGGITQSPKYLFRKEGQNVTLSCEQNLNHDAMYWYRQDPGQGLRLIYYSQIVNDFQKGDIAEGYSVSREKKESFPLTVTSAQKNPTAFYLCASSPLQGPGYGYTFGSGTRLTVV.

In this sample, this clone turned up once. This chain links TRBV30 with TRBJ1-3; D gene uncertain. In germline, CDR1 is GTSNPN, CDR2 SVGIG (reference sequence). V was pared by 1 base and J by 1 base, with 11 bases between. This CDR3 spans 15 amino acids. This CDR3 is CAWSAAGISGNTIYF. CDR3 nucleotides: TGTGCCTGGAGTGCCGCGGGAATTTCTGGAAACACCATATATTTT. Based on the CDR3 plus reference TRBV30 and TRBJ1-3, the full variable domain is SQTIHQWPATLVQPVGSPLSLECTVEGTSNPNLYWYRQAAGRGLQLLFYSVGIGQISSEVPQNLSASRPQDRQFILSSKKLLLSDSGFYLCAWSAAGISGNTIYFGEGSWLTVV.

This chain uses TRBV3-1 (or the pseudogene TRBV3-2) with TRBJ2-1, with TRBD2 matching over 12 bases. The CDR3 runs to 15 residues. From germline, CDR1 is LGHDT and CDR2 YNNKEL (reference sequence). V shed 4 bases and J 6 bases; nucleotides not matched to a gene: 4. The CDR3 DNA reads as TGTGCCAGCAGCCCGACTAGCGGGAGAACCAATGAGCAGTTCTTC. Translating gives CASSPTSGRTNEQFF.

The chain is built from TRBV11-2 and TRBJ2-2; D is unclear. This CDR3 contains 12 residues. The V end lost 5 bases, the J end lost 5 bases, and 6 bases lay between the germline ends. Germline V gives CDR1 SGHAT, CDR2 FQNNGV. The CDR3 loop is CASSQWTGELFF. CDR3 DNA: TGTGCCAGCAGCCAGTGGACCGGGGAGCTGTTTTTT.

J is TRBJ1-6 and V is TRBV18; TRBD1 aligns across 12 bases. Germline assignment: CDR1 KGHSH and CDR2 LQKENI. The CDR3 contains 17 residues. Trimming at V came to 0 bases and at J to 11 bases, leaving 8 bases not matched to a gene. The CDR3 coding sequence is TGTGCCAGCTCACCACCGTCCGGGACAGGGGGCCAAACACCCCTCCACTTT. Protein: CASSPPSGTGGQTPLHF. Based on the CDR3 plus reference TRBV18 and TRBJ1-6, the full variable domain is NAGVMQNPRHLVRRRGQEARLRCSPMKGHSHVYWYRQLPEEGLKFMVYLQKENIIDESGMPKERFSAEFPKEGPSILRIQQVVRGDSAAYFCASSPPSGTGGQTPLHFGNGTRLTVT.

This chain links TRBV6-5 with TRBJ1-2, with TRBD1 matching 10 bases. Germline CDR1 is MNHEY and CDR2 is SVGAGI. The CDR3 extends over 15 amino acids. The ends lost 6 bases at V and 9 bases at J; junction bases unmatched: 13. This chain's CDR3 is CASSNRDRGAGRYTF. The CDR3 nucleotides read TGTGCCAGCAGCAACCGGGACAGGGGCGCGGGGCGCTACACCTTC.

The V gene is TRBV19, the J gene TRBJ1-5; 7 positions match TRBD1. Losses at the gene ends were 6 bases for V and 2 bases for J; bases not matched to a gene: 10. CDR3 size: 16 residues. Germline values: CDR1 LNHDA, CDR2 SQIVND (reference sequence). CDR3 in DNA: TGTGCCAGTAGAAAAGGGACAGTTAGGGGCAATCAGCCCCAGCATTTT. Translating it yields CASRKGTVRGNQPQHF.

This chain links TRBV4-3 with TRBJ1-2, with 7 bases that match TRBD1. Trimming removed 0 bases from V and 4 bases from J; junction bases left unmatched: 5. Germline lookup yields CDR1 LGHNA and CDR2 YSLEER. The CDR3 has 15 amino acids. CDR3 in amino acids: CASSQDERQGYGYTF. The CDR3 nucleotides read TGCGCCAGCAGCCAAGATGAGAGACAGGGCTATGGCTACACCTTC.

Worth noting for this clone: Other DNA sequences in the same sample also yield this CDR3. The rearrangement uses TRBV6-5 and TRBJ1-1, with D perhaps TRBD1 (6 bases). The CDR3 is made up of 13 amino acids. Germline V gene sequence: CDR1 MNHEY, CDR2 SVGAGI. V was cut by 7 bases and J by 2 bases, with 11 bases left in between. In DNA form, the CDR3 reads TGTGCCAGCAATAGAGGGGGAAACACTGAAGCTTTCTTT. Amino acid sequence: CASNRGGNTEAFF.

The gene calls are TRBV11-2 and TRBJ1-6; the D is unclear. V lost 5 bases and J lost 10, with 18 bases in between. CDR3 size: 15 residues. Germline V gives CDR1 SGHAT, CDR2 FQNNGV. CDR3 amino acids: CASSPPGPSNSPLHF. The DNA for the CDR3 is TGTGCCAGCAGCCCCCCCGGTCCCTCGAACTCACCCCTCCACTTT.

This sequence joins TRBV6-2 or TRBV6-3 and TRBJ2-7, with 7 bases lining up with TRBD1. With V trimmed by 1 base and J by 3 bases, 12 bases remained unmatched. The CDR3 extends over 17 amino acids. The germline CDR1 and CDR2 sequences are MNHEY and SVGEGT. CDR3 DNA: TGTGCCAGCAGTTACTGGGGACAGATGTTACGCTACTACGAGCAGTACTTC. Residues: CASSYWGQMLRYYEQYF.

V gene TRBV6-4 combines with J gene TRBJ2-5; 9 bases are a match to TRBD2. There are 15 residues in the CDR3. Losses at the gene ends were 5 bases for V and 2 bases for J; bases not matched to a gene: 6. The germline V gene encodes CDR1 MRHNA and CDR2 SNTAGT. The DNA of the CDR3 is TGTGCCAGCAGTTTGACTAGCGGAATACAAGAGACCCAGTACTTC. Translating gives CASSLTSGIQETQYF.

The chain joins TRBV5-6 to TRBJ1-1, with D hard to call. V was trimmed by 1 base and J by 7 bases, leaving 11 bases between them. The CDR3 sequence is 13 residues long. From germline, CDR1 is SGHDT and CDR2 YYEEEE. CDR3 sequence: CASSLNRVVEAFF. The CDR3 coding sequence is TGTGCCAGCAGCTTGAATCGGGTCGTTGAAGCTTTCTTT.

The V and J genes are TRBV28 and TRBJ2-6, with D perhaps TRBD1 (6 bases). Trimming cost V 6 bases and J 0 bases, with 18 bases left between them. This CDR3 has 18 residues. Per the germline V gene, CDR1 is MDHEN and CDR2 is SYDVKM. The CDR3 nucleotides are TGTGCCAGCAGCACTCCGACAGGAGCCTACTCTGGGGCCAACGTCCTGACTTTC. Protein sequence: CASSTPTGAYSGANVLTF.

J is TRBJ2-5 and V is TRBV27, with 11 bases aligning to TRBD2. V gave up 5 bases and J gave up 5 bases; unmatched junction bases: 10. The germline V gene encodes CDR1 MNHEY and CDR2 SMNVEV (reference sequence). This CDR3 comprises 16 residues. CDR3 sequence (DNA): TGTGCCAGCAGTCGACGGACTAGCGGGTCGGGGGAGACCCAGTACTTC. Translated, it gives CASSRRTSGSGETQYF.

This clone has more than one count but fewer than ten. The V call is TRBV9, the J call TRBJ1-1; tentative D call: TRBD1 (5 bases). Germline CDR1 SGDLS, CDR2 YYNGEE. The CDR3 covers 14 residues. The V end lost 7 bases, the J end lost 5 bases, and 18 bases lay between the germline ends. CDR3 region: CASRRVVQGTEAFF. DNA of the CDR3: TGTGCCAGCCGCCGCGTAGTGCAGGGAACTGAAGCTTTCTTT.

This clone was seen only a few times. The genes are TRBV27 and TRBJ1-5; 8 positions agree with TRBD1. CDR1 is MNHEY and CDR2 is SMNVEV in the germline V gene (reference sequence). The CDR3 contains 17 residues. Trimming took 4 bases from V and 5 from J; bases not matched to a gene: 13. The CDR3 DNA sequence: TGTGCCAGCAGTTCCAGGATCGATTCAGGGGGCTATCAGCCCCAGCATTTT. It translates to CASSSRIDSGGYQPQHF.

J is TRBJ2-1 and V is TRBV19, with D perhaps TRBD2 (5 bases). This CDR3 contains 14 residues. The germline V gene has CDR1 LNHDA and CDR2 SQIVND (reference sequence). The germline V and J ends were trimmed by 4 bases and 5 bases, with 12 bases remaining between them. CDR3 in DNA: TGTGCCAGTAGTAATCCCCCGGGGAACAATGAGCAGTTCTTC. This translates into CASSNPPGNNEQFF.

V and J are TRBV10-1 and TRBJ2-1, with a weak D call TRBD2 (6 bases). Germline V gene data show CDR1 as WNHNN and CDR2 as SYGVQD (reference sequence). The CDR3 is 16 residues long. Trimming pared 5 bases from V and 0 bases from J, leaving 14 bases between. In nucleotides, the CDR3 is TGCGCCAGCAGTCACCGACTAGATCTCTCCTACAATGAGCAGTTCTTC. Its translation is CASSHRLDLSYNEQFF.

The chain couples TRBV5-8 to TRBJ1-1; a possible D gene is TRBD1 (6 bases). The germline V and J ends were trimmed by 0 bases and 9 bases, with 15 bases remaining between them. The CDR3 extends over 14 amino acids. The germline V gene has CDR1 SGHTS and CDR2 YDEGEE. The CDR3 loop reads CASSLGTFQGKAFF. In nucleotides, the CDR3 is TGTGCCAGCAGCTTGGGGACGTTTCAGGGGAAAGCTTTCTTT.